This T cell receptor (beta chain) comes out of a study of T cell responses to AZD1222 COVID-19 vaccine. Study-level results: Seropositive AZD1222 recipients at baseline numbered only five or six.

Repertoires were generated with immunoSEQ multiplex PCR, while TCRdb's copy carries only in-frame clones and drops some. The sample yields about 73,000 clones, roughly 89% seen once. Concerning this clone itself: Its antigen remains unknown.

Germline CDR1 reads GTSNPN; CDR2 reads SVGIG (reference sequence). The CDR3 is 13 residues long. Unmatched junction bases numbered 3, after V lost 0 bases and J lost 6 bases. The rearrangement joins TRBV30 to TRBJ2-7; 9 bases fit TRBD2. This clonotype was obtained from an adult who received the AZD1222 COVID-19 vaccine. The sequencing used peripheral blood, collected 28 days after the second AZD1222 dose. The CDR3 DNA reads TGTGCCTGGAGTGTGGGACTAGCAGCCGAGCAGTACTTC. The encoded protein is CAWSVGLAAEQYF.